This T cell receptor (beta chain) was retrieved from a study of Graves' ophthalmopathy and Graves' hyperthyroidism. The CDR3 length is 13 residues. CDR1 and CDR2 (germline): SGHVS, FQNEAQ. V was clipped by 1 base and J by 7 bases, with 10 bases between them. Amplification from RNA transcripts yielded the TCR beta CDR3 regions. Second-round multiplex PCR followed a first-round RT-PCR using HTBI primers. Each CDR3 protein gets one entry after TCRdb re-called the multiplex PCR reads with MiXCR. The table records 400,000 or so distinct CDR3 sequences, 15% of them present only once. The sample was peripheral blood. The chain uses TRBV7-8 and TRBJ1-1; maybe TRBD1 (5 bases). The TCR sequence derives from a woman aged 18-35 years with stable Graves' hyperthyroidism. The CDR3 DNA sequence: TGTGCCAGCAGCTTAGTCATGGGGGTTGAAGCTTTCTTT. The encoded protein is CASSLVMGVEAFF.